Sequencing of this T cell receptor (beta chain) was carried out in a study of T-cell memory formation after mild COVID-19. Points from the study as a whole: CD4+ contracting clones lay mainly in CM and EM, CD8+ ones in EMRA. Contracting clones, day 15 to 85, had balanced CD4/CD8, and later expanders favored CD4+. Detection of some responders pre-infection suggested pre-existing cross-reactive memory T cells participated.

TCRdb re-analysed the 5' RACE reads in MiXCR, keeping a single row per CDR3 protein. The sample consists of approximately 99,000 distinct CDR3 sequences, over 15% of them appearing once. This clonotype was counted only a few times. Its antigen is as yet unknown. The CDR3 consists of 14 residues. Germline V lookup: CDR1 LGHDT, CDR2 YNNKEL (reference sequence). V lost 4 bases, J lost 4 bases, and 10 bases lay in between. The clonotype comes from a man in his late teens or twenties who had mild COVID-19 (a few samples of this study predate the infection). Cell type and time point are not known. The sequenced sample was PBMCs or a T cell subset sorted from them (not recorded which). The V and J genes are TRBV3-1 and TRBJ1-4, with no clear D. This CDR3 reads CASSPGEGNEKLFF. In nucleotides, the CDR3 is TGTGCCAGCAGCCCTGGGGAGGGTAATGAAAAACTGTTTTTT.